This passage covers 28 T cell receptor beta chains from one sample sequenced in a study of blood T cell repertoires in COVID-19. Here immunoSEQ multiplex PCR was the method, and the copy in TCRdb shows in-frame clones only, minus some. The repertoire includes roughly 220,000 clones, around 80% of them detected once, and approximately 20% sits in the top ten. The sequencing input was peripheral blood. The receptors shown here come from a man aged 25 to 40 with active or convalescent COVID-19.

CDR3 sequence reads: CASSQEGDSSGNTIYF. CDR3 DNA sequence: TGTGCCAGCAGCCAAGAAGGGGACAGCTCTGGAAACACCATATATTTT. This sequence joins TRBV3-1 (or the pseudogene TRBV3-2) and TRBJ1-3; 7 nucleotides agree with TRBD1. Unmatched junction bases numbered 2, after V lost 0 bases and J lost 0 bases. The CDR3 covers 16 residues. CDR1 and CDR2 (germline): LGHDT, YNNKEL (reference sequence).

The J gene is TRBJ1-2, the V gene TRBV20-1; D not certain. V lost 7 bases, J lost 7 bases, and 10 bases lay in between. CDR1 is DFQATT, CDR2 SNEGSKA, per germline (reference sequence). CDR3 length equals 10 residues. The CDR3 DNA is TGCAGTGGAAGGAGGGCTGGCTACACCTTC. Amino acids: CSGRRAGYTF.

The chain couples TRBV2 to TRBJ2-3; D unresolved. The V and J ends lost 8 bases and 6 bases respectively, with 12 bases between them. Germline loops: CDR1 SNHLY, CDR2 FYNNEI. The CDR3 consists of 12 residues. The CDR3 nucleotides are TGTGCCAGCTCCCCCTCTGTGGATACGCAGTATTTT. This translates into CASSPSVDTQYF.

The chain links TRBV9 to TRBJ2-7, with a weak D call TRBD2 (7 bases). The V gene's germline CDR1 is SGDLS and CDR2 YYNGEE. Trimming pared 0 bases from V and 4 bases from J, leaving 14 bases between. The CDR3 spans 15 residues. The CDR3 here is CASSVAEGGAYEQYF. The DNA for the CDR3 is TGTGCCAGCAGCGTAGCTGAGGGGGGGGCTTACGAGCAGTACTTC.

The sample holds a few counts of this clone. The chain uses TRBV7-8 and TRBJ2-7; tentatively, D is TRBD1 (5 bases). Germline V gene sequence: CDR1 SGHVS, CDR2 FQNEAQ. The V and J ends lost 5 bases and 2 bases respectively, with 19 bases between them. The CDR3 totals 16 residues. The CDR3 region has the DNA TGTGCCAGCAGCCCACCTCCCGCAGGGATGCCCTACGAGCAGTACTTC. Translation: CASSPPPAGMPYEQYF.

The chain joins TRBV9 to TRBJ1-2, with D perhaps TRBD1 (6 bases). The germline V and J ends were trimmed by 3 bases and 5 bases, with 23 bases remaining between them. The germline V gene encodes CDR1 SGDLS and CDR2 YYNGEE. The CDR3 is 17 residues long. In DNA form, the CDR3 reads TGTGCCAGCAGCGGATACCGCCCGGACGCAAGGGGGTATGGCTACACCTTC. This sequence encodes CASSGYRPDARGYGYTF.

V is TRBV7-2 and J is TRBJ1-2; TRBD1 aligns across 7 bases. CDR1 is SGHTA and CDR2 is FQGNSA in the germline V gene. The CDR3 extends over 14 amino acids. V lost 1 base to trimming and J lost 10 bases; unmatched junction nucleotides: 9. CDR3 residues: CASSLGRGGADYTF. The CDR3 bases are TGTGCCAGCAGCTTAGGGAGAGGGGGCGCAGACTACACCTTC. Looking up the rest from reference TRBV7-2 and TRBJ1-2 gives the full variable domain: GAGVSQSPSNKVTEKGKDVELRCDPISGHTALYWYRQSLGQGLEFLIYFQGNSAPDKSGLPSDRFSAERTGGSVSTLTIQRTQQEDSAVYLCASSLGRGGADYTFGSGTRLTVV.

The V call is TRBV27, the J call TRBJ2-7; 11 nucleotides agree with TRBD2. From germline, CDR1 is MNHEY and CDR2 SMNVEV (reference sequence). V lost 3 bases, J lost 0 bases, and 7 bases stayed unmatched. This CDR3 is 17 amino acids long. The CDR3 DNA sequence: TGTGCCAGCAGTTTTGGTCCCGGGACTAGCGGCTCCTACGAGCAGTACTTC. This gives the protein CASSFGPGTSGSYEQYF.

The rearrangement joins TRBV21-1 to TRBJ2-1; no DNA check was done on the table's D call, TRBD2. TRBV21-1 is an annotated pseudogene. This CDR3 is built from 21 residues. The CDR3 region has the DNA TGTGCCAGCAGCAAAGCGTGGAAGGGGCTAGCGGACCCCGTGCCCTACAATGAGCAGTTCTTC. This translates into CASSKAWKGLADPVPYNEQFF.

CDR3 region: CASSPLEDGGYGYTF. The CDR3 DNA sequence: TGTGCCAGCTCACCACTGGAGGACGGGGGGTATGGCTACACCTTC. The chain couples TRBV18 to TRBJ1-2, with TRBD1 as a possible D gene (5 bases). Trimming removed 1 base at V and 5 bases at J, with 14 bases between. The germline V gene has CDR1 KGHSH and CDR2 LQKENI. CDR3 length: 15 residues. The variable domain in full, with the rest retrieved from reference TRBV18 and TRBJ1-2, is NAGVMQNPRHLVRRRGQEARLRCSPMKGHSHVYWYRQLPEEGLKFMVYLQKENIIDESGMPKERFSAEFPKEGPSILRIQQVVRGDSAAYFCASSPLEDGGYGYTFGSGTRLTVV.

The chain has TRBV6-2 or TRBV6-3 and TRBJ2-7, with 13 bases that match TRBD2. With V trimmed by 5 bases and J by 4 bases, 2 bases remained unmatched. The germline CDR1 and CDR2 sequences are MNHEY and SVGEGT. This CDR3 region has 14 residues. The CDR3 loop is CASSPGLAGYEQYF. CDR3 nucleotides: TGTGCCAGCAGTCCGGGACTAGCGGGATACGAGCAGTACTTC.

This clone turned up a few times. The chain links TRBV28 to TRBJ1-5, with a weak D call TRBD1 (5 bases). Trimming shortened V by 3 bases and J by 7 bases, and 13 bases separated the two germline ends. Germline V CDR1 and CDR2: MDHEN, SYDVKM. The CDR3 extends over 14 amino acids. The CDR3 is CASSLGGAVQPQHF. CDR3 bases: TGTGCCAGCAGTTTGGGAGGGGCCGTGCAGCCCCAGCATTTT.

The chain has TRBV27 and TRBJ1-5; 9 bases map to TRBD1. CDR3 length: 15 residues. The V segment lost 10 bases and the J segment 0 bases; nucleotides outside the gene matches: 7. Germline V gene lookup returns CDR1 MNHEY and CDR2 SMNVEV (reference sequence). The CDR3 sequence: CATSGTGYSNQPQHF. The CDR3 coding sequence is TGTGCCACCTCCGGGACAGGGTATAGCAATCAGCCCCAGCATTTT.

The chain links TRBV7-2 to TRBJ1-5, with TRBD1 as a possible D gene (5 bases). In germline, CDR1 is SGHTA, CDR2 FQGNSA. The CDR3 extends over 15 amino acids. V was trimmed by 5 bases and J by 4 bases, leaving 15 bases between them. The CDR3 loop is CASSAQGGRNQPQHF. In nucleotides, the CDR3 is TGTGCCAGCAGCGCGCAGGGAGGGCGGAATCAGCCCCAGCATTTT.

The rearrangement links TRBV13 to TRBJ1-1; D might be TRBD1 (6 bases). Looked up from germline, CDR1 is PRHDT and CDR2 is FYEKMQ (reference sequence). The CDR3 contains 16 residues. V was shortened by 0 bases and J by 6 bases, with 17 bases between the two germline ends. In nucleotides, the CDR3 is TGTGCCAGCAGCTTAGGAGGTTGGGGAGGGGGATCTGAAGCTTTCTTT. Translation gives CASSLGGWGGGSEAFF.

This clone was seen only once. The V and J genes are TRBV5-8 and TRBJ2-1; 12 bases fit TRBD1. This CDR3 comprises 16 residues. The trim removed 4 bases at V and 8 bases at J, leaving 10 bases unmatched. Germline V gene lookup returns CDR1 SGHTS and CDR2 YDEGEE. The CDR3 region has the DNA TGTGCCAGCAGCCGTCCGGGACAGGGGGCGACGGATGAGCAGTTCTTC. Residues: CASSRPGQGATDEQFF.

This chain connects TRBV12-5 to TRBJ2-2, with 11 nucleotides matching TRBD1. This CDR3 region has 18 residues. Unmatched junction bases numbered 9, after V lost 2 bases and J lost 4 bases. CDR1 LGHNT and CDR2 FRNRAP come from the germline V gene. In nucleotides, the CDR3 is TGTGCTAGTGGTTTGCACCGGACAGGGGGCGCCGGCACCGGGGAGCTGTTTTTT. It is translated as CASGLHRTGGAGTGELFF.

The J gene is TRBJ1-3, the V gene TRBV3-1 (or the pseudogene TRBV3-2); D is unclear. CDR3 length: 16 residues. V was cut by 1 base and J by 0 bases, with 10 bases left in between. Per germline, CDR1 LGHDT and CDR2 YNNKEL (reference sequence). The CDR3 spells CASSQVQAFSGNTIYF. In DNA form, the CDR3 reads TGTGCCAGCAGCCAAGTCCAGGCCTTCTCTGGAAACACCATATATTTT.

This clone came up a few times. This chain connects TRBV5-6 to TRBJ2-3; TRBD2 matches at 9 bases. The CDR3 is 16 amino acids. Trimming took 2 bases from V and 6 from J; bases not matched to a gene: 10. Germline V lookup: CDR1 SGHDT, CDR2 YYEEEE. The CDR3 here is CASSFPKAGGHDTQYF. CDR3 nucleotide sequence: TGTGCCAGCAGCTTCCCCAAGGCGGGAGGGCATGATACGCAGTATTTT.

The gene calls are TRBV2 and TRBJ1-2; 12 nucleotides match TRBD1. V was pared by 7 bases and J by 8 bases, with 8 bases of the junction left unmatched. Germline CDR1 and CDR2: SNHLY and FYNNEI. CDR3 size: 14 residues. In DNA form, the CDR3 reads TGTGCCAGCACCATTCAGGGACAGGGGGCCGGCTACACCTTC. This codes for CASTIQGQGAGYTF.

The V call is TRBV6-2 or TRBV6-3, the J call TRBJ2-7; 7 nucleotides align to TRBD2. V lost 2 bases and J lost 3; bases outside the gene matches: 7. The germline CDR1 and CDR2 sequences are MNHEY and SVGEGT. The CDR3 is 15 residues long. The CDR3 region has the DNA TGTGCCAGCAGTTACCATCGGGACTACTTCTACGAGCAGTACTTC. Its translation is CASSYHRDYFYEQYF.

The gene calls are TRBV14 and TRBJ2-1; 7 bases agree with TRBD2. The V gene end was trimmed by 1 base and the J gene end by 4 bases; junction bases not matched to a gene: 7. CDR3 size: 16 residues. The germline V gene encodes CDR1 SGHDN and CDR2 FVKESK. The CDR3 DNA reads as TGTGCCAGCAGCCAAGGGGGGGGAGCGGGTTACAATGAGCAGTTCTTC. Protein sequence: CASSQGGGAGYNEQFF.

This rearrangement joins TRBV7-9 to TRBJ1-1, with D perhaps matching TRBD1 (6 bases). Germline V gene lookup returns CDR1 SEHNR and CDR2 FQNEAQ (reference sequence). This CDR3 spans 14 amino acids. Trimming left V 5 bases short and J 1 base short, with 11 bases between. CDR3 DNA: TGTGCCAGCAGCACACCGGACAGGAACACTGAAGCTTTCTTT. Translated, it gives CASSTPDRNTEAFF.

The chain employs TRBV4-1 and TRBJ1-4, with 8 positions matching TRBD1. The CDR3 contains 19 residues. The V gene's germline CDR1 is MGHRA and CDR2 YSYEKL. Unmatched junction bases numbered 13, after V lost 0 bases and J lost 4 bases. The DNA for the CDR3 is TGCGCCAGCAGCCAAGATCGAATGAAACCGGACAGGGATAATGAAAAACTGTTTTTT. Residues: CASSQDRMKPDRDNEKLFF.

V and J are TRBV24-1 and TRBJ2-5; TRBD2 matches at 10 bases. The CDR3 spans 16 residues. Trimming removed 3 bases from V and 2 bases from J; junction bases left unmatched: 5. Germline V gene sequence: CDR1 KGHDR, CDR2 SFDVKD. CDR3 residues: CATSDPTSGEQETQYF. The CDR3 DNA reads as TGTGCCACCAGTGATCCTACTAGCGGGGAACAAGAGACCCAGTACTTC.

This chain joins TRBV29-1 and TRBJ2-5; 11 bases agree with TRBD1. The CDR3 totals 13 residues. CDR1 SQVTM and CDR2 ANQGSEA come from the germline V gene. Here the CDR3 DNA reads TGCAGTTCGGGACAGGGGGTATTAGAGACCCAGTACTTC. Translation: CSSGQGVLETQYF.

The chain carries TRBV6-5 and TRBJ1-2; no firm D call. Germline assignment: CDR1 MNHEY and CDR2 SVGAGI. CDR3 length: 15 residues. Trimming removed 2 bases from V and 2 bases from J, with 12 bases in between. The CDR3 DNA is TGTGCCAGCAGTTACGCAATCAGCGCGAACTATGGCTACACCTTC. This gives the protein CASSYAISANYGYTF.

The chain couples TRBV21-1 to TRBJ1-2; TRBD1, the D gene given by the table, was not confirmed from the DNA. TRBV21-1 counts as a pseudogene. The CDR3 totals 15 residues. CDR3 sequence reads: CASRSQGATSYGYTF. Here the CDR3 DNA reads TGTGCCAGCAGATCACAGGGGGCGACCTCCTATGGCTACACCTTC.